These 14 T cell receptor beta chains were sequenced from one sample in a study of cytomegalovirus exposure and HLA in healthy donors. 60 Vbeta and 13 Jbeta primers were used in PCR. The protocol was immunoSEQ multiplex PCR, while the TCRdb copy is restricted to in-frame clones and leaves out a portion. The table gives 70,000 or so clones; the top ten clones make up approximately 5.4% of it. The sample was PBMCs. These receptors were collected from a man between 40 and 49 years old in good health and CMV-seronegative.

The chain employs TRBV11-2 and TRBJ2-3; 9 positions match TRBD2. V lost 1 base, J lost 6 bases, and 14 bases stayed unmatched. Per germline, CDR1 SGHAT and CDR2 FQNNGV. This CDR3 comprises 18 residues. The CDR3, as DNA: TGTGCCAGCAGCTTAGTGATATTGGCGGGGGGGACCCGGGATACGCAGTATTTT. Translated: CASSLVILAGGTRDTQYF.

The chain uses TRBV4-1 and TRBJ2-3; the match to TRBD2 covers 15 bases. V trimming: 2 bases; J trimming: 4 bases; junction bases outside the gene matches: 7. This CDR3 comprises 18 residues. CDR1 and CDR2 (germline): MGHRA, YSYEKL. The CDR3 sequence: CASSQYPGLAGGPDTQYF. The CDR3, as DNA: TGCGCCAGCAGCCAATATCCGGGACTAGCGGGGGGACCAGATACGCAGTATTTT.

The rearrangement links TRBV5-8 to TRBJ1-1; D is undetermined. Germline V CDR1 and CDR2: SGHTS, YDEGEE. This CDR3 region has 13 residues. V was shortened by 1 base and J by 6 bases, with 10 bases between the two germline ends. CDR3 protein: CASSLLVWAEAFF. CDR3 nucleotides: TGTGCCAGCAGCTTGCTAGTATGGGCTGAAGCTTTCTTT.

The V and J genes are TRBV4-1 and TRBJ2-5; TRBD1 is a possible D gene (5 bases). The DNA end is more similar to TRBJ2-7, so the J call may be wrong. Germline CDR1 is MGHRA and CDR2 is YSYEKL. This CDR3 is built from 15 residues. The CDR3 region has the DNA TGCGCCAGCAGCCAACTATTGGCAGGGATCCACGAGCAGTACTTC. Its translation: CASSQLLAGIHEQYF.

The chain links TRBV29-1 to TRBJ2-7; 7 bases map to TRBD1. Germline CDR1 and CDR2: SQVTM and ANQGSEA. This CDR3 contains 11 residues. Unmatched junction bases numbered 4, after V lost 6 bases and J lost 5 bases. CDR3 nucleotide sequence: TGCAGCGTAGGACAGGCTGACGAGCAGTACTTC. It encodes CSVGQADEQYF.

The chain couples TRBV4-3 to TRBJ1-5, with 10 bases aligning to TRBD1. The CDR3 spans 16 residues. V trimming: 3 bases; J trimming: 6 bases; junction bases outside the gene matches: 8. From germline, CDR1 is LGHNA and CDR2 YSLEER. CDR3 protein: CASSQSWDRGFQPQHF. In nucleotides, the CDR3 is TGCGCCAGCAGCCAGAGTTGGGACAGGGGCTTTCAGCCCCAGCATTTT.

The CDR3 coding sequence is TGTGCCAGTACCGGAGGAACAGGGGGAGTCGCCGAGCAGTACTTC. Translated: CASTGGTGGVAEQYF. The V and J genes are TRBV19 and TRBJ2-7; 8 bases are shared with TRBD1. Germline CDR1 reads LNHDA; CDR2 reads SQIVND (reference sequence). The CDR3 has 15 amino acids. V was pared by 7 bases and J by 6 bases, with 14 bases of the junction left unmatched. The whole variable domain, filled in from reference TRBV19 and TRBJ2-7, reads DGGITQSPKYLFRKEGQNVTLSCEQNLNHDAMYWYRQDPGQGLRLIYYSQIVNDFQKGDIAEGYSVSREKKESFPLTVTSAQKNPTAFYLCASTGGTGGVAEQYFGPGTRLTVT.

The chain carries TRBV19 and TRBJ1-6, with D possibly TRBD1 on 6 matching bases. The CDR3 has 16 amino acids. Germline-derived CDR1 and CDR2 are LNHDA and SQIVND (reference sequence). Trimming took 7 bases from V and 8 from J, leaving 21 bases between them. This CDR3 is CASTVQGSSGHSPLHF. CDR3 DNA: TGTGCCAGTACCGTTCAGGGGTCAAGTGGCCATTCACCCCTCCACTTT.

V usage is TRBV11-2 and J usage is TRBJ1-1; 9 positions match TRBD1. Unmatched junction bases numbered 17, after V lost 5 bases and J lost 7 bases. Per the germline V gene, CDR1 is SGHAT and CDR2 is FQNNGV. The CDR3 is 17 residues long. The CDR3 loop is CASSPRPPGTGIGEAFF. CDR3 DNA: TGTGCCAGCAGCCCCCGCCCCCCCGGGACAGGGATTGGTGAAGCTTTCTTT.

The chain couples TRBV7-9 to TRBJ1-5; the match to TRBD1 covers 9 bases. CDR1 is SEHNR and CDR2 is FQNEAQ in the germline V gene (reference sequence). CDR3 length equals 18 residues. Trimming removed 5 bases from V and 6 bases from J; junction bases left unmatched: 17. The CDR3 here is CASSGGAETGGPGQPQHF. For the CDR3, the DNA is TGTGCCAGCAGCGGAGGGGCCGAGACAGGGGGTCCTGGTCAGCCCCAGCATTTT.

The chain carries TRBV10-3 and TRBJ2-7; 11 bases match TRBD2. This CDR3 is 16 amino acids long. The trim removed 6 bases at V and 3 bases at J, leaving 10 bases unmatched. CDR1 is ENHRY and CDR2 is SYGVKD in the germline V gene. CDR3 residues: CAISLHSGTSGYEQYF. CDR3 bases: TGTGCCATCAGCTTGCACTCAGGGACTAGCGGCTACGAGCAGTACTTC.

The J gene is TRBJ2-3, the V gene TRBV14, with D perhaps matching TRBD1 (5 bases). Trimming removed 3 bases from V and 1 base from J, with 17 bases in between. The CDR3 is made up of 17 amino acids. CDR1 SGHDN and CDR2 FVKESK come from the germline V gene. The CDR3 coding sequence is TGTGCCAGCAGCCATCTTGCGGCAGGGCACGGCACAGATACGCAGTATTTT. Translated: CASSHLAAGHGTDTQYF. Filled out from reference TRBV14 and TRBJ2-3, the complete variable domain reads EAGVTQFPSHSVIEKGQTVTLRCDPISGHDNLYWYRRVMGKEIKFLLHFVKESKQDESGMPNNRFLAERTGGTYSTLKVQPAELEDSGVYFCASSHLAAGHGTDTQYFGPGTRLTVL.

CDR3 residues: CATADGGRGQPQHF. CDR3 bases: TGCGCCACGGCCGACGGAGGGCGCGGTCAGCCCCAGCATTTT. J is TRBJ1-5 and V is TRBV10-2; D uncertain. The CDR3 runs 14 residues. Looked up from germline, CDR1 is WSHSY and CDR2 is SAAADI. Trimming took off 10 bases at V and 6 bases at J, with 19 bases between the two ends.

The V and J genes are TRBV6-1 and TRBJ2-1; no firm D call. CDR1 and CDR2 from the germline V gene are MNHNS and SASEGT. CDR3 size: 13 residues. Between the trimmed V and J ends, which lost 7 bases and 5 bases, there was a span of 12 bases. CDR3: CASTAPINNEQFF. As DNA, the CDR3 is TGTGCCAGCACCGCGCCCATAAACAATGAGCAGTTCTTC.